Listed below are T cell receptor beta chains from one sample, sequenced in a study of T cells in Graves' hyperthyroidism and ophthalmopathy. One entry per CDR3 protein, called by TCRdb with MiXCR from the multiplex PCR reads. The sample includes approximately 600,000 distinct CDR3 sequences, over 12% of them seen just once. Material: blood. The source of these receptors is a woman aged 18-29 years with Graves' ophthalmopathy. CDR3s leave out the opening cysteine and the closing phenylalanine or tryptophan. The D gene is left open where the match is weak.

len,d_gene,j_gene,v_gene,CDR3aa
12,.,TRBJ2-1,TRBV9,ASSEGGPYNEQF
13,.,TRBJ2-3,TRBV20-1,SAIPPTVSTDTQY
11,TRBD1,TRBJ2-7,TRBV12-3/TRBV12-4,ATKIQGTHEQY
13,.,TRBJ2-5,TRBV3-1,ASSLPAGTQETQY
11,.,TRBJ2-1,TRBV5-1,ASMPDRATEQF
12,.,TRBJ2-7,TRBV7-9,ASSPPSGLGEQY
13,TRBD2,TRBJ2-1,TRBV7-3,ASSLGAGVGNEQF
12,TRBD2,TRBJ2-3,TRBV20-1,SASPSGGTDTQY
13,.,TRBJ2-5,TRBV20-1,SARDRGRVKETQY
13,TRBD2,TRBJ2-7,TRBV11-1,ASSLTSADSYEQY
13,.,TRBJ2-1,TRBV27,ASRSLGSSYNEQF
14,TRBD1,TRBJ1-1,TRBV5-1,ASSFSGTGGGTEAF
12,.,TRBJ1-2,TRBV27,ASSLAGHNYGYT
14,TRBD2,TRBJ2-1,TRBV20-1,SASPPGSGRGSEQF